These 26 T cell receptor beta chains were all obtained from the same sample, sequenced in a study of shared clonotypes between healthy human individuals. Sequenced by immunoSEQ multiplex PCR; TCRdb stores in-frame clones only, minus some. Here the sample spans just over 2,000,000 clones, roughly 94% being singletons. The sequenced material came from naive CD4+ T cells sorted from blood. Sample subset: CD45RA+ positively selected. These receptors all stem from a man aged 18 to 35 in good health.

This sequence joins TRBV10-3 and TRBJ1-2, with 8 bases aligning to TRBD1. CDR1 ENHRY and CDR2 SYGVKD come from the germline V gene. The CDR3 totals 17 residues. After removal of 0 bases from V and 1 base from J, the junction contained 7 bases not matched to a gene. CDR3 sequence: CAISESTGTGYNYGYTF. CDR3 coding DNA: TGTGCCATCAGTGAGTCAACAGGGACAGGTTATAACTATGGCTACACCTTC.

The genes are TRBV5-8 and TRBJ1-6, with TRBD1 as a possible D gene (6 bases). V lost 0 bases and J lost 5, with 21 bases in between. CDR3 size: 19 residues. Germline V gene lookup returns CDR1 SGHTS and CDR2 YDEGEE. The chain's CDR3 is CASSLALWTALPNNSPLHF. The CDR3 DNA follows: TGTGCCAGCAGCTTGGCTCTCTGGACAGCCCTTCCGAATAATTCACCCCTCCACTTT.

A word on this clone: Other DNA sequences from this sample encode an identical CDR3 as well. The CDR3 DNA is TGCGCCAGCAGCCAAGGCCCAGCGGGAGGACAAGAGACCCAGTACTTC. Its translation is CASSQGPAGGQETQYF. The chain has TRBV4-1 and TRBJ2-5; 9 bases map to TRBD2. The length of the CDR3 is 16 residues. Per germline, CDR1 MGHRA and CDR2 YSYEKL. The V and J ends lost 1 base and 2 bases, in that order; junction bases with no gene match: 5.

Notes on this clone: Given a much more abundant clone one base away, this may be a read error. CDR3 region: CASSIGETQYF. DNA of the CDR3: TGTGCCAGCAGCATAGGGGAGACCCAGTACTTC. V is TRBV7-2 and J is TRBJ2-5; no definite D call. The CDR3 covers 11 residues. Per germline, CDR1 SGHTA and CDR2 FQGNSA. Trimming took off 5 bases at V and 5 bases at J, with 6 bases between the two ends.

The V call is TRBV10-3, the J call TRBJ2-1, with 12 bases lining up with TRBD2. The V gene end was trimmed by 11 bases and the J gene end by 5 bases; junction bases not matched to a gene: 7. CDR1 ENHRY and CDR2 SYGVKD come from the germline V gene. The CDR3 has 14 residues. In DNA, the CDR3 is TGTGCCGTCCAGACTAGCGGGAGCGACAATGAGCAGTTCTTC. The encoded protein is CAVQTSGSDNEQFF.

The V call is TRBV25-1, the J call TRBJ1-1; possible D gene TRBD1, 5 bases. Trimming took 3 bases from V and 5 from J, leaving 13 bases between them. This CDR3 is built from 14 residues. Germline CDR1 MGHDK, CDR2 SYGVNS. CDR3 bases: TGTGCCAGCAGTGACAGGGAAAGAGTTACTGAAGCTTTCTTT. It encodes CASSDRERVTEAFF. The full variable domain, completed using reference TRBV25-1 and TRBJ1-1, is EADIYQTPRYLVIGTGKKITLECSQTMGHDKMYWYQQDPGMELHLIHYSYGVNSTEKGDLSSESTVSRIRTEHFPLTLESARPSHTSQYLCASSDRERVTEAFFGQGTRLTVV.

This clone is a singleton in its sample. The gene calls are TRBV19 and TRBJ1-5; D ambiguous. Looked up from germline, CDR1 is LNHDA and CDR2 is SQIVND (reference sequence). This CDR3 region has 15 residues. V lost 3 bases and J 2 bases, leaving 11 bases between the germline ends. The CDR3 spells CASSISGQGNQPQHF. CDR3 DNA: TGTGCCAGTAGTATCAGTGGGCAGGGCAATCAGCCCCAGCATTTT.

This clone appeared a single time. The V gene is TRBV7-9, the J gene TRBJ1-4; D is ambiguous. Germline CDR1 SEHNR, CDR2 FQNEAQ (reference sequence). This CDR3 region has 15 residues. The V end lost 4 bases, the J end lost 2 bases, and 11 bases lay between the germline ends. CDR3 DNA: TGTGCCAGCAGCTCCCCTATCGGGACTAATGAAAAACTGTTTTTT. Protein product: CASSSPIGTNEKLFF.

The chain has TRBV5-4 and TRBJ2-1; no definite D call. The CDR3 is made up of 12 amino acids. The germline gives CDR1 SGHNT, CDR2 YYREEE (reference sequence). V gave up 4 bases and J gave up 8 bases, with 10 bases separating them. This CDR3 is CASSRVGYEQFF. The CDR3 bases are TGTGCCAGCAGCCGAGTGGGGTATGAGCAGTTCTTC.

This clone was picked up a small number of times. Within the sample, other DNA sequences also encode this same CDR3. The V gene is TRBV6-5, the J gene TRBJ1-2; no definite D call. Trimming shortened V by 2 bases and J by 8 bases, and 9 bases separated the two germline ends. Germline lookup yields CDR1 MNHEY and CDR2 SVGAGI. The CDR3 length is 12 residues. DNA for the CDR3: TGTGCCAGCAGTTACCCCCTGGGGGGCTACACCTTC. Its translation is CASSYPLGGYTF.

V gene TRBV7-9 combines with J gene TRBJ2-1; 11 bases line up with TRBD2. This CDR3 has 17 amino acids. V dropped 5 bases and J dropped 2; count of bases not matched to a gene: 8. The germline V gene has CDR1 SEHNR and CDR2 FQNEAQ (reference sequence). The CDR3 DNA reads as TGTGCCAGCAGCACACGACTAGCGGGGCCTACCTACAATGAGCAGTTCTTC. Protein sequence: CASSTRLAGPTYNEQFF.

This chain uses TRBV9 with TRBJ1-5, with D maybe TRBD1 (5 bases). Germline V gene data show CDR1 as SGDLS and CDR2 as YYNGEE. The length of the CDR3 is 15 residues. Between the trimmed V and J ends, which lost 3 bases and 9 bases, there was a span of 19 bases. The CDR3 bases are TGTGCCAGCAGCGCCCTCGAAGGGGAAGCTCGGCCCCAGCATTTT. This gives the protein CASSALEGEARPQHF.

V and J are TRBV29-1 and TRBJ1-5, with a tentative D call TRBD1 (6 bases). The V end was cut by 4 bases, the J end by 8 bases, with 18 bases between. This CDR3 contains 14 residues. The V gene's germline CDR1 is SQVTM and CDR2 ANQGSEA. CDR3 protein: CSVGGRGAMEPQHF. The CDR3 region has the DNA TGCAGCGTTGGGGGCAGGGGCGCAATGGAGCCCCAGCATTTT.

The chain employs TRBV11-2 and TRBJ2-5; 7 positions agree with TRBD1. Germline CDR1 and CDR2: SGHAT and FQNNGV. V was pared by 1 base and J by 1 base, with 15 bases of the junction left unmatched. This CDR3 has 19 amino acids. The CDR3 loop is CASSLGGYRDSPIQETQYF. As DNA, the CDR3 is TGTGCCAGCAGCTTAGGGGGTTACCGGGACAGCCCTATCCAAGAGACCCAGTACTTC.

The rearrangement uses TRBV5-4 and TRBJ2-7, with D unresolved. The germline V gene encodes CDR1 SGHNT and CDR2 YYREEE (reference sequence). Trimming cost V 0 bases and J 0 bases, with 10 bases left between them. The CDR3 runs to 15 residues. CDR3 in amino acids: CASSLDGSNSYEQYF. The CDR3 nucleotides are TGTGCCAGCAGCTTGGATGGCAGCAACTCCTACGAGCAGTACTTC.

The V and J genes are TRBV7-9 and TRBJ1-2, with 11 positions matching TRBD1. Per germline, CDR1 SEHNR and CDR2 FQNEAQ (reference sequence). The CDR3 is 14 residues long. The V and J ends lost 5 bases and 6 bases, in that order; junction bases with no gene match: 5. This CDR3 reads CASSRGTGGNGYTF. The CDR3 region has the DNA TGTGCCAGCAGCCGAGGGACAGGGGGAAATGGCTACACCTTC. The variable domain in full, completed from reference TRBV7-9 and TRBJ1-2, reads DTGVSQNPRHKITKRGQNVTFRCDPISEHNRLYWYRQTLGQGPEFLTYFQNEAQLEKSRLLSDRFSAERPKGSFSTLEIQRTEQGDSAMYLCASSRGTGGNGYTFGSGTRLTVV.

Remarks on this clone: A read error may account for a junction end that differs from germline. CDR3 in amino acids: CATTGGGLRREEYF. In nucleotides, the CDR3 is TGTGCCACCACGGGCGGGGGCTTACGGCGCGAGGAGTACTTC. V usage is TRBV6-1 and J usage is TRBJ2-7; possible D gene TRBD2, 7 bases. This CDR3 has 14 residues. The germline V gene has CDR1 MNHNS and CDR2 SASEGT.

Concerning this clone itself: Within the sample, other DNA sequences also encode this same CDR3. V usage is TRBV10-3 and J usage is TRBJ1-1; D call uncertain. The CDR3 covers 14 residues. The germline V gene has CDR1 ENHRY and CDR2 SYGVKD. Trimming took off 1 base at V and 1 base at J, with 7 bases between the two ends. The chain's CDR3 is CAISELPGNTEAFF. CDR3 coding DNA: TGTGCCATCAGTGAGTTGCCAGGGAACACTGAAGCTTTCTTT.

The chain couples TRBV19 to TRBJ1-5; tentative D call: TRBD1 (6 bases). Per the germline V gene, CDR1 is LNHDA and CDR2 is SQIVND (reference sequence). The CDR3 covers 15 residues. V was shortened by 8 bases and J by 4 bases, with 18 bases between the two germline ends. CDR3 nucleotides: TGTGCCAGTGCCCTCGACAGGAGGGGAAATCAGCCCCAGCATTTT. Translated, it gives CASALDRRGNQPQHF.

This chain connects TRBV6-5 to TRBJ2-7; TRBD1 aligns across 8 bases. CDR3 length equals 14 residues. Germline trimming cut 8 bases from V and 0 bases from J; bases unmatched to any gene: 6. Looked up from germline, CDR1 is MNHEY and CDR2 is SVGAGI. CDR3 bases: TGTGCCAGCGGACAGGGAGAGGACTCCTACGAGCAGTACTTC. Its translation is CASGQGEDSYEQYF.

This chain links TRBV9 with TRBJ1-1; D gene uncertain. The V and J ends lost 4 bases and 1 base respectively, with 11 bases between them. CDR3 size: 14 residues. Germline V lookup: CDR1 SGDLS, CDR2 YYNGEE. Here the CDR3 reads CASSPHPANTEAFF. CDR3 coding DNA: TGTGCCAGCAGCCCTCACCCAGCGAACACTGAAGCTTTCTTT.

The CDR3 nucleotides are TGTGCCAGCAGCCAGGACAGGGGAGCCTACGAGCAGTACTTC. This encodes CASSQDRGAYEQYF. The V and J genes are TRBV5-6 and TRBJ2-7; 9 nucleotides line up with TRBD1. CDR1 is SGHDT, CDR2 YYEEEE, per germline. Trimming cost V 4 bases and J 2 bases; bases outside gene matches: 4. This CDR3 is 14 amino acids long.

As concerns this clone: This may be a read error: a much more frequent sequence differs by one nucleotide. Additional DNA sequences in this sample encode the identical CDR3. The chain recombines TRBV5-8 with TRBJ1-2; 9 bases are a match to TRBD1. CDR1 SGHTS and CDR2 YDEGEE come from the germline V gene. This CDR3 comprises 14 residues. The trim removed 4 bases at V and 2 bases at J, leaving 3 bases unmatched. For the CDR3, the DNA is TGTGCCAGCAGCCCCGGACAGGGGAACTATGGCTACACCTTC. It is translated as CASSPGQGNYGYTF.

Of note for this clone: One end of the junction does not line up with germline, which may come from a read error. This rearrangement joins TRBV6-1 to TRBJ1-6; no firm D call. The CDR3 contains 12 residues. Germline values: CDR1 MNHNS, CDR2 SASEGT. The CDR3 sequence is CASSYNNSPLHF. The CDR3 region has the DNA TGTGCCAGCAGCTACAATAACTCACCCCTCCACTTT.

The chain recombines TRBV5-6 with TRBJ2-7; TRBD1 agrees at 8 bases. Per germline, CDR1 SGHDT and CDR2 YYEEEE. The CDR3 has 14 amino acids. The J segment lost 4 bases and the V segment lost 3 bases, leaving 6 bases of the junction unmatched. CDR3 residues: CASSWRDRRYEQYF. DNA for the CDR3: TGTGCCAGCAGCTGGAGGGACAGGAGGTACGAGCAGTACTTC.

This clone was detected once. The chain is built from TRBV30 and TRBJ1-1, with D maybe TRBD1 (6 bases). This CDR3 comprises 14 residues. In germline, CDR1 is GTSNPN, CDR2 SVGIG (reference sequence). V was cut by 2 bases and J by 11 bases, with 21 bases left in between. The CDR3 spells CAWSQQLVGTTAFF. The CDR3 DNA is TGTGCCTGGAGTCAACAGCTTGTCGGGACAACGGCTTTCTTT.